This T cell receptor beta chain was sequenced in a study of long-term antiretroviral therapy in people with HIV. Study in general: The earliest samples came about a decade before the 2015 immediate-ART recommendation.

Whole-study findings and limits: Blood specimens, gathered between 2004 and 2017, were possibly obtained under older ART regimens.

This clone rates as medium-sized (0.01 to 0.1%). As yet, its antigen is unknown. Germline V gene sequence: CDR1 SGHDT, CDR2 YYEEEE. V trimming: 4 bases; J trimming: 7 bases; junction bases outside the gene matches: 7. CDR3 length: 14 amino acids. A v3.0 immunoSEQ assay was performed at survey level. The data were produced by immunoSEQ multiplex PCR, yet TCRdb's version contains in-frame clones alone and is incomplete. The sample records 10,000 to 15,000 clones, around 77% being singletons. V is TRBV5-6 and J is TRBJ1-4; 7 bases are a match to TRBD1. The clonotype originates from a woman between 18 and 30 years old with HIV. The material was unsorted PBMCs, obtained 1.3 years after starting antiretroviral therapy. For the CDR3, the DNA is TGTGCCAGCAGCAGGCAGGGGGGAGGTGAAAAACTGTTTTTT. This translates into CASSRQGGGEKLFF.